The 27 T cell receptor beta chains in this list originate from one sample, sequenced in a study of blood T cell repertoires in COVID-19. Sequencing was performed with immunoSEQ multiplex PCR; in TCRdb, only in-frame clones are kept and a portion is missing. The table records 50,000 to 70,000 clones, 84% of them present only once. Sequenced sample: peripheral blood. These receptors were collected from a man aged 70 or older with active COVID-19.

The V and J genes are TRBV7-2 and TRBJ1-5; 8 bases map to TRBD1. The CDR3 extends over 17 amino acids. V was clipped by 2 bases and J by 7 bases; unmatched bases: 13. Per germline, CDR1 SGHTA and CDR2 FQGNSA. CDR3 in amino acids: CASSLIYTGQDDQPQHF. CDR3 nucleotides: TGTGCCAGCAGCTTAATTTATACGGGACAGGATGACCAGCCCCAGCATTTT. Complete variable domain (other parts from reference TRBV7-2 and TRBJ1-5): GAGVSQSPSNKVTEKGKDVELRCDPISGHTALYWYRQSLGQGLEFLIYFQGNSAPDKSGLPSDRFSAERTGGSVSTLTIQRTQQEDSAVYLCASSLIYTGQDDQPQHFGDGTRLSIL.

The V call is TRBV19, the J call TRBJ1-6; weak D call: TRBD1 (6 bases). V gave up 3 bases and J gave up 13 bases, with 19 bases separating them. Germline-derived CDR1 and CDR2 are LNHDA and SQIVND (reference sequence). The CDR3 loop spans 15 amino acids. The DNA of the CDR3 is TGTGCCAGTAGTATGGGGGCCCTCGTAGGCGCGCCCCTCCACTTT. Translated: CASSMGALVGAPLHF.

The V call is TRBV18, the J call TRBJ2-7; D is unclear. This CDR3 region has 13 residues. Trimming shortened V by 6 bases and J by 6 bases, and 15 bases separated the two germline ends. CDR1 and CDR2 (germline): KGHSH, LQKENI. CDR3 residues: CASSLEPRSEQYF. CDR3 nucleotides: TGTGCCAGCTCGCTCGAACCGAGAAGCGAGCAGTACTTC.

CDR3 nucleotides: TGTGCCAGCAGCCGAACGGGGGGGAGAAACACCGGGGAGCTGTTTTTT. Encoded protein: CASSRTGGRNTGELFF. The V and J genes are TRBV5-4 and TRBJ2-2; 8 nucleotides agree with TRBD2. CDR1 is SGHNT and CDR2 is YYREEE in the germline V gene (reference sequence). The trim removed 4 bases at V and 2 bases at J, leaving 7 bases unmatched. The CDR3 loop spans 16 amino acids.

This chain uses TRBV19 with TRBJ2-6, with 12 bases matching TRBD2. Germline CDR1 LNHDA, CDR2 SQIVND (reference sequence). V shed 5 bases and J 0 bases; nucleotides not matched to a gene: 8. CDR3 length: 19 amino acids. CDR3 nucleotide sequence: TGTGCCAGTAGTCCCCTAGCGGGAGGGGCCCTCTCTGGGGCCAACGTCCTGACTTTC. Translated: CASSPLAGGALSGANVLTF.

The J gene is TRBJ1-3, the V gene TRBV5-1; 7 bases are a match to TRBD1. J lost 2 bases, V lost 3 bases, and 8 bases had no gene match. The CDR3 runs to 16 residues. The germline CDR1 and CDR2 sequences are SGHRS and YFSETQ. The CDR3 reads CASSWMRQGAGNTIYF. CDR3 coding DNA: TGCGCCAGCAGCTGGATGAGGCAGGGGGCTGGAAACACCATATATTTT.

The chain recombines TRBV30 with TRBJ1-1; a possible D gene is TRBD1 (6 bases). The V gene's germline CDR1 is GTSNPN and CDR2 SVGIG (reference sequence). The ends were cut back, 1 base at V and 1 base at J, with 13 bases in the middle. The CDR3 runs 15 residues. CDR3 sequence (DNA): TGTGCCTGGAGTGGGGTGTTCAGGGGGAACACTGAAGCTTTCTTT. Translated, it gives CAWSGVFRGNTEAFF.

In this sample, this clone turned up a few times. The V call is TRBV3-1 (or the pseudogene TRBV3-2), the J call TRBJ2-2; weak D call: TRBD1 (5 bases). CDR1 and CDR2 from the germline V gene are LGHDT and YNNKEL (reference sequence). This CDR3 is 13 amino acids long. Trimming cost V 0 bases and J 6 bases, with 5 bases left between them. The CDR3 DNA reads as TGTGCCAGCAGCCAAGAAGGGGCCGGGGAGCTGTTTTTT. Translated, it gives CASSQEGAGELFF.

V usage is TRBV11-3 and J usage is TRBJ2-5; the D gene is possibly TRBD1 (6 bases). V was pared by 5 bases and J by 4 bases, with 14 bases between. The CDR3 has 14 residues. Germline assignment: CDR1 SGHNT and CDR2 YENEEA. As DNA, the CDR3 is TGTGCCAGCAGCGGGCCAGGGGCCGGAGAGACCCAGTACTTC. Protein: CASSGPGAGETQYF.

The V call is TRBV6-1, the J call TRBJ1-6; weak D call: TRBD1 (6 bases). The CDR3 totals 15 residues. Trimming cost V 1 base and J 11 bases, with 15 bases left between them. Per germline, CDR1 MNHNS and CDR2 SASEGT. The DNA of the CDR3 is TGTGCCAGCAGTGAAGAGACGGGCAGGGGAACACCCCTCCACTTT. This encodes CASSEETGRGTPLHF.

The chain is built from TRBV7-3 and TRBJ2-7; 15 nucleotides agree with TRBD2. This CDR3 spans 15 amino acids. Germline V CDR1 and CDR2: SGHTA, FQGTGA. J gave up 5 bases and V 4 bases, and 3 bases lay outside the gene matches. CDR3 sequence: CASSSGLAGGDEQYF. The CDR3 DNA follows: TGTGCCAGCAGCTCTGGACTAGCGGGAGGGGACGAGCAGTACTTC.

The chain recombines TRBV30 with TRBJ2-7, with 10 bases matching TRBD2. This CDR3 is 14 amino acids long. The germline gives CDR1 GTSNPN, CDR2 SVGIG (reference sequence). V was clipped by 5 bases and J by 7 bases; unmatched bases: 11. CDR3 sequence reads: CAWASSGSGGEQYF. Written as DNA, the CDR3 is TGTGCCTGGGCGTCTAGCGGGAGTGGAGGAGAGCAGTACTTC.

The chain recombines TRBV3-1 (or the pseudogene TRBV3-2) with TRBJ1-1, with a tentative D call TRBD1 (6 bases). The CDR3 runs to 17 residues. Germline CDR1 LGHDT, CDR2 YNNKEL (reference sequence). The ends were cut back, 4 bases at V and 3 bases at J, with 21 bases in the middle. CDR3 nucleotide sequence: TGTGCCAGCAGCCCATCGGGGTCAGGGGAGGGGGACACTGAAGCTTTCTTT. Its protein product is CASSPSGSGEGDTEAFF.

The chain joins TRBV5-1 to TRBJ1-2, with a tentative D call TRBD1 (5 bases). The germline V gene has CDR1 SGHRS and CDR2 YFSETQ. CDR3 length equals 16 residues. V shed 0 bases and J shed 0 bases, with 12 bases lying between them. The CDR3 is CASSLGARTTNYGYTF. Here the CDR3 DNA reads TGCGCCAGCAGCTTGGGGGCCAGGACAACTAACTATGGCTACACCTTC.

The gene calls are TRBV5-1 and TRBJ2-5, with TRBD1 matching 7 bases. The germline V gene encodes CDR1 SGHRS and CDR2 YFSETQ. The CDR3 spans 15 residues. The V segment lost 4 bases and the J segment 0 bases; nucleotides outside the gene matches: 6. The CDR3 is CASSTGATYQETQYF. CDR3 in DNA: TGCGCCAGCAGCACAGGGGCCACGTACCAAGAGACCCAGTACTTC.

The rearrangement joins TRBV6-5 to TRBJ2-1; TRBD2 agrees at 13 bases. The CDR3 consists of 15 residues. Per germline, CDR1 MNHEY and CDR2 SVGAGI. After removal of 7 bases from V and 6 bases from J, the junction contained 6 bases not matched to a gene. CDR3 amino acids: CASIVGLAGANEQFF. The CDR3 DNA sequence: TGTGCCAGCATCGTCGGACTAGCGGGAGCCAATGAGCAGTTCTTC.

The chain has TRBV3-1 (or the pseudogene TRBV3-2) and TRBJ1-1; no clear D gene. Germline V gene sequence: CDR1 LGHDT, CDR2 YNNKEL (reference sequence). Deletions cut 3 bases from V and 4 bases from J, with 6 bases between. This CDR3 is 12 amino acids long. The CDR3 nucleotides read TGTGCCAGCAGCCACCCGGGCACTGAAGCTTTCTTT. This sequence encodes CASSHPGTEAFF.

The V gene is TRBV7-2, the J gene TRBJ2-3; D remains unclear. Per the germline V gene, CDR1 is SGHTA and CDR2 is FQGNSA. V lost 0 bases, J lost 2 bases, and 12 bases lay in between. The CDR3 extends over 16 amino acids. As DNA, the CDR3 is TGTGCCAGCAGCTTAGCGCTGGGCCGCCTCACAGATACGCAGTATTTT. It codes for CASSLALGRLTDTQYF.

The chain employs TRBV7-9 and TRBJ2-7; D is undetermined. CDR1 is SEHNR and CDR2 is FQNEAQ in the germline V gene (reference sequence). CDR3 length: 15 residues. V dropped 0 bases and J dropped 6 bases, with 15 bases sitting between them. The chain's CDR3 is CASSLAGSRLSEQYF. DNA for the CDR3: TGTGCCAGCAGCTTAGCTGGGTCTAGGCTTTCCGAGCAGTACTTC.

This clone has a count of ten or more. The J gene is TRBJ1-2, the V gene TRBV6-2 or TRBV6-3; D gene unclear. V lost 0 bases and J 8 bases, leaving 10 bases between the germline ends. The CDR3 covers 13 residues. Germline loops: CDR1 MNHEY, CDR2 SVGEGT. In nucleotides, the CDR3 is TGTGCCAGCAGTTACTCTCCAGGCCGGGGCTACACCTTC. Translating gives CASSYSPGRGYTF.

This chain's CDR3 is CASSVSAVGLAKETQYF. CDR3 in DNA: TGTGCCAGCAGCGTCAGTGCCGTGGGACTAGCGAAAGAGACCCAGTACTTC. This rearrangement joins TRBV9 to TRBJ2-5; TRBD2 matches at 10 bases. CDR3 length: 17 residues. The germline gives CDR1 SGDLS, CDR2 YYNGEE. The V gene end was trimmed by 2 bases and the J gene end by 3 bases; junction bases not matched to a gene: 10.

This sequence joins TRBV27 and TRBJ2-1; TRBD2 agrees at 9 bases. Germline CDR1 and CDR2: MNHEY and SMNVEV (reference sequence). V trimming: 0 bases; J trimming: 4 bases; junction bases outside the gene matches: 4. The CDR3 consists of 16 residues. The CDR3 sequence is CASSLSASGKYNEQFF. The CDR3 region has the DNA TGTGCCAGCAGTTTATCGGCTAGCGGGAAATACAATGAGCAGTTCTTC.

The chain carries TRBV11-2 and TRBJ1-1, with 9 nucleotides matching TRBD1. The V segment lost 5 bases and the J segment 8 bases; nucleotides outside the gene matches: 9. The germline V gene has CDR1 SGHAT and CDR2 FQNNGV. The CDR3 has 14 residues. CDR3 loop: CASSLNRGRSEAFF. The CDR3 DNA follows: TGTGCCAGCAGCCTAAACAGGGGGCGATCGGAAGCTTTCTTT.

The V and J genes are TRBV2 and TRBJ2-2; D gene ambiguous. This CDR3 is 14 amino acids long. Trimming shortened V by 4 bases and J by 0 bases, and 6 bases separated the two germline ends. Germline V gene data show CDR1 as SNHLY and CDR2 as FYNNEI. The CDR3: CASSVSSNTGELFF. The CDR3 DNA follows: TGTGCCAGCAGTGTCAGTTCGAACACCGGGGAGCTGTTTTTT.

The chain has TRBV6-4 and TRBJ1-2; no reliable D call. The CDR3 totals 17 residues. Per germline, CDR1 MRHNA and CDR2 SNTAGT. Trimming left V 8 bases short and J 7 bases short, with 29 bases between. The CDR3 reads CASPRCEGWEEGFGYTF. CDR3 nucleotides: TGTGCCAGCCCTAGGTGTGAGGGTTGGGAAGAGGGTTTTGGCTACACCTTC.

The chain couples TRBV27 to TRBJ1-6, with 7 bases that match TRBD1. Germline V gives CDR1 MNHEY, CDR2 SMNVEV (reference sequence). This CDR3 is 16 amino acids long. J was trimmed by 10 bases and V by 8 bases; bases with no gene match: 17. The CDR3 DNA reads TGTGCCAGCGGCCGGACAGGTGCCCTTTGGGGATCACCCCTCCACTTT. This encodes CASGRTGALWGSPLHF.

The chain has TRBV9 and TRBJ2-1; TRBD2 might be the D (5 bases). V lost 5 bases to trimming and J lost 8 bases, with 14 bases between them. The germline gives CDR1 SGDLS, CDR2 YYNGEE. This CDR3 has 13 residues. CDR3: CASRDDWTDEQFF. CDR3 coding DNA: TGTGCCAGCAGAGACGACTGGACTGATGAGCAGTTCTTC.